This T cell receptor beta chain originates from a study of OX40 agonist ivuxolimab in advanced cancers. Data came from immunoSEQ multiplex PCR; TCRdb stores just in-frame clones and leaves some out. The table records about 79,000 clones, about 85% of them present only once. Sequencing was performed on CD4+ or CD8+ T cells sorted from blood, taken in a trial of the OX40 agonist ivuxolimab. The receptor comes from an adult with an advanced solid tumor such as melanoma, head and neck, liver or kidney cancer.

Written as DNA, the CDR3 is TGTGCCAGCAGTACCCGGTCGGGCTACACCTTC. Protein: CASSTRSGYTF. The chain recombines TRBV6-5 with TRBJ1-2; D is uncertain. Per germline, CDR1 MNHEY and CDR2 SVGAGI. Between the trimmed V and J ends, which lost 5 bases and 8 bases, there was a span of 9 bases. The length of the CDR3 is 11 residues.